Detailed here is one T cell receptor beta chain. Documented time point: persistent/refractory GD, antithyroid drugs over 5 years with positive TRAb. PBMCs provided the RNA from which the TCR library was made. The sample is drawn from a study of regulatory T cells in long-lasting Graves disease. iRepertoire HTBI primers and Arm-PCR of CDR3 regions built TCR beta libraries. TCRdb reanalysed the multiplex PCR reads using MiXCR and keeps one entry per CDR3 protein. The sample lists 430,000 or so distinct CDR3 sequences, around a fifth seen once, with roughly an eighth in the top ten. This TCR came from a female donor with Graves disease. The material was peripheral blood mononuclear cells (PBMCs), obtained when the disease was refractory, from a patient treated with antithyroid drugs.

This CDR3 reads CASRIHSGRATDTQYF. The DNA of the CDR3 is TGTGCCAGCAGAATACATAGCGGGAGGGCCACAGATACGCAGTATTTT. V is TRBV7-2 and J is TRBJ2-3; TRBD2 matches 11 bases. The CDR3 loop spans 16 amino acids. Germline-derived CDR1 and CDR2 are SGHTA and FQGNSA. The junction had 7 bases not matched to a gene; V was cut back by 6 bases and J by 2 bases.